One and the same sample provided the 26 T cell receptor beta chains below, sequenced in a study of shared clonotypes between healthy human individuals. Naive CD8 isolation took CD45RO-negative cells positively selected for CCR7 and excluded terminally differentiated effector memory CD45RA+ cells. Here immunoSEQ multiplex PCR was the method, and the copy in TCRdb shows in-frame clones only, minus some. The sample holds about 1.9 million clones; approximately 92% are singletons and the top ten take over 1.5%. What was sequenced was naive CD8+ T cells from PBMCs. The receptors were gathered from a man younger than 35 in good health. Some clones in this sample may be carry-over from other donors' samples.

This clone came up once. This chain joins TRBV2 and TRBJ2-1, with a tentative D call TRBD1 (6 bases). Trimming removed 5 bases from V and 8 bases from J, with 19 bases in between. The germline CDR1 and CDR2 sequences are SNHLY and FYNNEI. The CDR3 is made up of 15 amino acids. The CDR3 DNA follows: TGTGCCAGCAGTCGAGTGGGGGCGATGTCGCATGAGCAGTTCTTC. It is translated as CASSRVGAMSHEQFF.

The CDR3 loop is CASSLIRVTGNTGELFF. For the CDR3, the DNA is TGTGCCAGCAGTTTAATTAGGGTGACAGGAAACACCGGGGAGCTGTTTTTT. The chain is built from TRBV27 and TRBJ2-2; D might be TRBD1 (6 bases). CDR3 length: 17 residues. Trimming took 2 bases from V and 2 from J, leaving 15 bases between them. Germline V gives CDR1 MNHEY, CDR2 SMNVEV (reference sequence).

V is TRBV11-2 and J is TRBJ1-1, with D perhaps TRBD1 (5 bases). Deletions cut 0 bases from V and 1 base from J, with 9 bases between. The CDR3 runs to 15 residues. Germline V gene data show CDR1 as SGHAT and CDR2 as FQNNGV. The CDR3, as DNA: TGTGCCAGCAGCTTAGATTATGGGGGGAACACTGAAGCTTTCTTT. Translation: CASSLDYGGNTEAFF.

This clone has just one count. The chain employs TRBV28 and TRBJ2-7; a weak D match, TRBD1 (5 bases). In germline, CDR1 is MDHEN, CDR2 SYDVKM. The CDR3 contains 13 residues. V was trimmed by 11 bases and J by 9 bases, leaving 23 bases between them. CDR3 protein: CACQTASTLGQYF. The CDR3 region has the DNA TGTGCCTGTCAGACAGCTAGTACTTTGGGGCAGTACTTC.

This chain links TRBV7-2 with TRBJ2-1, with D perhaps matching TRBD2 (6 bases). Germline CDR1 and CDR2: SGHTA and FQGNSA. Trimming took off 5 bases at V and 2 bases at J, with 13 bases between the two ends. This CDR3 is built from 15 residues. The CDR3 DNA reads TGTGCCAGCAGCGAGACTAGTTACACCTACAATGAGCAGTTCTTC. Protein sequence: CASSETSYTYNEQFF.

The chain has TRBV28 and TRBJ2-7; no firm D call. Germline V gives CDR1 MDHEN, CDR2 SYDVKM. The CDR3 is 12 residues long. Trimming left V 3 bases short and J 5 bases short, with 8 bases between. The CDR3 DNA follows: TGTGCCAGCAGTTTTTGGGTCCACGAGCAGTACTTC. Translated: CASSFWVHEQYF.

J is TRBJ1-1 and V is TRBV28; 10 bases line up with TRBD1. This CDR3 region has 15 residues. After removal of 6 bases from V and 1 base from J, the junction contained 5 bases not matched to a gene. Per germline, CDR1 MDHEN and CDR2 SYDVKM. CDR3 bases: TGTGCCAGCAGCCTGACAGGGGGCGAGAACACTGAAGCTTTCTTT. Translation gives CASSLTGGENTEAFF.

For the CDR3, the DNA is TGCAGCGTTGAAGCCGGGACAGGGGTGTACGAGCAGTACTTC. Its protein product is CSVEAGTGVYEQYF. The chain uses TRBV29-1 and TRBJ2-7; 10 bases map to TRBD1. The CDR3 contains 14 residues. Germline loops: CDR1 SQVTM, CDR2 ANQGSEA. The V and J ends lost 1 base and 4 bases, in that order; junction bases with no gene match: 4.

The CDR3 here is CASSLARQGGPYEQYF. The CDR3 DNA follows: TGTGCCAGCAGCTTGGCCAGGCAGGGGGGGCCCTACGAGCAGTACTTC. The chain links TRBV5-4 to TRBJ2-7, with D perhaps given as TRBD1 or TRBD2 (7 bases each). CDR1 is SGHNT, CDR2 YYREEE, per germline (reference sequence). V was shortened by 0 bases and J by 2 bases, with 15 bases between the two germline ends. This CDR3 is 16 amino acids long.

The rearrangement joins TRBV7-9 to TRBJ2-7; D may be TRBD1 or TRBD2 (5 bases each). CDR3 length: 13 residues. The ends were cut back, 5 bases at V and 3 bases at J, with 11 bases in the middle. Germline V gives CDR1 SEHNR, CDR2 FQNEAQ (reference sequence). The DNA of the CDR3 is TGTGCCAGCAGCCCCGGGGCTCTCTACGAGCAGTACTTC. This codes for CASSPGALYEQYF.

CDR3 sequence reads: CASSPDRGHTEAFF. DNA for the CDR3: TGCGCCAGCAGCCCAGACAGGGGGCACACTGAAGCTTTCTTT. The V gene is TRBV5-1, the J gene TRBJ1-1, with 10 bases aligning to TRBD1. The CDR3 consists of 14 residues. Germline CDR1 and CDR2: SGHRS and YFSETQ. With V trimmed by 4 bases and J by 3 bases, 3 bases remained unmatched.

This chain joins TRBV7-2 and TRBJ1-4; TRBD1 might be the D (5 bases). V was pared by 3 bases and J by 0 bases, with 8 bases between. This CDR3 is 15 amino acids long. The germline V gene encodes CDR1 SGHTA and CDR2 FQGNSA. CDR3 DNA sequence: TGTGCCAGCAGCTTGGGACTGGCAACTAATGAAAAACTGTTTTTT. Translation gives CASSLGLATNEKLFF.

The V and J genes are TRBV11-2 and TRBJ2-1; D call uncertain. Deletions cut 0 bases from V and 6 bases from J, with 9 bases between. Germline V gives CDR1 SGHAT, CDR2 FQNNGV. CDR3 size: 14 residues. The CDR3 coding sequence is TGTGCCAGCAGCTTAGATACGTCGGCCAATGAGCAGTTCTTC. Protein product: CASSLDTSANEQFF.

This CDR3 is CASSQELGPRSAATQYF. Written as DNA, the CDR3 is TGTGCCAGCAGCCAAGAATTGGGACCCCGGTCGGCGGCTACGCAGTATTTT. The chain recombines TRBV4-2 with TRBJ2-3; D may correspond to TRBD1 or TRBD2 (5 bases each). Trimming cost V 0 bases and J 8 bases, with 21 bases left between them. Looked up from germline, CDR1 is LGHNA and CDR2 is YNFKEQ. The CDR3 is 17 residues long.

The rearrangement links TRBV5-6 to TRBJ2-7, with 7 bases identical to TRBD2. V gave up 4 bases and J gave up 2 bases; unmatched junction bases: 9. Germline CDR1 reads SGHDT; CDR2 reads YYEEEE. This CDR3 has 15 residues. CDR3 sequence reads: CASSRRAGDPYEQYF. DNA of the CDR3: TGTGCCAGCAGCCGACGGGCGGGAGATCCCTACGAGCAGTACTTC.

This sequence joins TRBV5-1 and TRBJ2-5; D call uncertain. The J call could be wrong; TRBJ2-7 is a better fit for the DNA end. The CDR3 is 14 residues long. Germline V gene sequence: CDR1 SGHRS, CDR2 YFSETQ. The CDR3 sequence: CASSGTSLIYEQYF. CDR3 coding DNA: TGCGCCAGCAGCGGAACCTCCCTGATCTACGAGCAGTACTTC.

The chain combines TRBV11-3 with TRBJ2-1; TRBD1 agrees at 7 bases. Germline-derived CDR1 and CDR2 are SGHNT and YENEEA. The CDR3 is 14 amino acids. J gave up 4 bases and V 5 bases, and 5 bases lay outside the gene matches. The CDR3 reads CASSLDRMYNEQFF. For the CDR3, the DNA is TGTGCCAGCAGCCTGGACAGGATGTACAATGAGCAGTTCTTC.

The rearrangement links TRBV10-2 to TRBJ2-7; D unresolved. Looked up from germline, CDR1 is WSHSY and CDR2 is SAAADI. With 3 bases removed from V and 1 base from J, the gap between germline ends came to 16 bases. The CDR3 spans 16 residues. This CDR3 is CASSDVPAPSSYEQYF. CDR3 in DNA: TGCGCCAGCAGTGATGTTCCGGCCCCTTCTTCCTACGAGCAGTACTTC.

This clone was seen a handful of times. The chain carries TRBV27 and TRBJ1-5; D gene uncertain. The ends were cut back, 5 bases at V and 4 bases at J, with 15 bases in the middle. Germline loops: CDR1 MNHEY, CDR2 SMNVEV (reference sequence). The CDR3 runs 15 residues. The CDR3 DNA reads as TGTGCCAGCAGTGCGGGGTCCGGTTGGAATCAGCCCCAGCATTTT. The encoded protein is CASSAGSGWNQPQHF.

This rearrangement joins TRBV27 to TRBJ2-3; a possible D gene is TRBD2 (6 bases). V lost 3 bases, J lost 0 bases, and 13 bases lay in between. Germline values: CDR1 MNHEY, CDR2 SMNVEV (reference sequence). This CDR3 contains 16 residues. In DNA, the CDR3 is TGTGCCAGCAGTTTGGGCCCCGGGACTAGCACAGATACGCAGTATTTT. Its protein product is CASSLGPGTSTDTQYF.

This chain's CDR3 is CASSIWGRYYGYTF. The CDR3 nucleotides are TGTGCCAGTAGTATATGGGGGCGTTATTATGGCTACACCTTC. This rearrangement joins TRBV19 to TRBJ1-2, with D possibly being TRBD1 (6 bases). Trimming left V 2 bases short and J 5 bases short, with 12 bases between. Germline values: CDR1 LNHDA, CDR2 SQIVND (reference sequence). This CDR3 comprises 14 residues.

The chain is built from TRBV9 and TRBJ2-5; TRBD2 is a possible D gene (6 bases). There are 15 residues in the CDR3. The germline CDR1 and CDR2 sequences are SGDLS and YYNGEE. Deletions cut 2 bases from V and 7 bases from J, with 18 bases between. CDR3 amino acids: CASSVGGASLGTQYF. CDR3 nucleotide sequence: TGTGCCAGCAGCGTGGGCGGGGCCTCCCTCGGGACCCAGTACTTC.

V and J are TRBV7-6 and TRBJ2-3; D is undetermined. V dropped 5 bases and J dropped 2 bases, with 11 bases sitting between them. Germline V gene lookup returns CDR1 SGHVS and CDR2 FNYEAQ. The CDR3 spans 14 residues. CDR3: CASSPTVSTDTQYF. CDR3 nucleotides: TGTGCCAGCAGCCCAACTGTCTCCACAGATACGCAGTATTTT.

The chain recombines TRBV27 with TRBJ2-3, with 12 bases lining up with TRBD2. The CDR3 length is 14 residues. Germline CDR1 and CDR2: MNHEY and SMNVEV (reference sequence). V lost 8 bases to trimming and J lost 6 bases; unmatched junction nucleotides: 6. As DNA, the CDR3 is TGTGCCAGCGGTGTGGGGACTAGCGGGGATACGCAGTATTTT. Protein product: CASGVGTSGDTQYF.

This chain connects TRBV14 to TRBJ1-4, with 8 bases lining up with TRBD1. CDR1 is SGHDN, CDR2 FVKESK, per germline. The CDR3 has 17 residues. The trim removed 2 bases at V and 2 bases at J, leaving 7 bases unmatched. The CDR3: CASSQRQGRVTNEKLFF. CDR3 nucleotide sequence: TGTGCCAGCAGCCAAAGACAGGGGAGGGTGACTAATGAAAAACTGTTTTTT.

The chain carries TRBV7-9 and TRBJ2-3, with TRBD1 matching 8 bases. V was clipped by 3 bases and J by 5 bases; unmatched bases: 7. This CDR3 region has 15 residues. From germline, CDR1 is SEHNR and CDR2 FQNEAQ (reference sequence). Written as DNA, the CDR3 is TGTGCCAGCAGCTTCGGACAGGGAATGTTAGATACGCAGTATTTT. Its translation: CASSFGQGMLDTQYF.